Below are 22 T cell receptor beta chains sequenced from a single sample in a study of technical replicates of blood from a few donors. Profiling relied on immunoSEQ multiplex PCR, and the TCRdb table lists in-frame clones only, not all of them. The table lists over 45,000 clones, around 90% of them singletons. Sequencing was performed on PBMCs. These receptors originate from a human donor in good health. Some clones in this sample may be carry-over from other donors' samples.

The chain links TRBV4-3 to TRBJ2-6; D not certain. The V gene lost 0 bases and the J gene lost 5 bases, with 8 bases spanning the gap. Germline V gives CDR1 LGHNA, CDR2 YSLEER. There are 15 residues in the CDR3. The CDR3 protein is CASSQDGLRANVLTF. CDR3 DNA sequence: TGCGCCAGCAGCCAAGATGGCCTCCGGGCCAACGTCCTGACTTTC.

The chain has TRBV5-1 and TRBJ2-3; 7 nucleotides align to TRBD2. V shed 4 bases, J shed 1 base, and the junction held 9 bases outside the gene matches. Germline values: CDR1 SGHRS, CDR2 YFSETQ. The CDR3 runs to 16 residues. The CDR3 spells CASSESRGGGTDTQYF. The CDR3, as DNA: TGCGCCAGCAGCGAGAGTCGCGGGGGAGGCACAGATACGCAGTATTTT. The variable domain in full, completed from reference TRBV5-1 and TRBJ2-3, reads KAGVTQTPRYLIKTRGQQVTLSCSPISGHRSVSWYQQTPGQGLQFLFEYFSETQRNKGNFPGRFSGRQFSNSRSEMNVSTLELGDSALYLCASSESRGGGTDTQYFGPGTRLTVL.

The gene calls are TRBV11-2 and TRBJ1-6, with 9 bases identical to TRBD1. V lost 5 bases, J lost 1 base, and 9 bases stayed unmatched. The CDR3 runs 18 residues. Looked up from germline, CDR1 is SGHAT and CDR2 is FQNNGV. The CDR3 DNA reads as TGTGCCAGCAGCATCCCGACAGGGGGAAGATCCTATAATTCACCCCTCCACTTT. Translating it yields CASSIPTGGRSYNSPLHF.

This chain joins TRBV11-3 and TRBJ1-2; D is undetermined. Germline V gene sequence: CDR1 SGHNT, CDR2 YENEEA. V lost 1 base to trimming and J lost 3 bases, with 6 bases between them. CDR3 length: 13 amino acids. The CDR3 loop is CASSLGPDYGYTF. The CDR3 DNA is TGTGCCAGCAGCTTAGGTCCGGACTATGGCTACACCTTC.

The genes are TRBV5-1 and TRBJ2-7; the D gene is possibly TRBD2 (6 bases). Trimming stripped 1 base from V and 4 bases from J, with 12 bases between. The CDR3 extends over 14 amino acids. CDR1 SGHRS and CDR2 YFSETQ come from the germline V gene. The CDR3 protein is CASSLSSEIYEQYF. CDR3 DNA: TGCGCCAGCAGCTTGTCTAGCGAGATTTACGAGCAGTACTTC.

This clone was seen once. The chain links TRBV4-2 to TRBJ2-5; perhaps TRBD1 as D (6 bases). CDR3 length: 16 residues. V dropped 1 base and J dropped 5 bases, with 17 bases sitting between them. Germline CDR1 reads LGHNA; CDR2 reads YNFKEQ. This chain's CDR3 is CASSQAEGGKGETQYF. Here the CDR3 DNA reads TGTGCCAGCAGCCAAGCTGAAGGGGGAAAGGGGGAGACCCAGTACTTC.

The V gene is TRBV11-2, the J gene TRBJ2-3; TRBD2 is a possible D gene (6 bases). The CDR3 is made up of 15 amino acids. CDR1 is SGHAT and CDR2 is FQNNGV in the germline V gene. With 2 bases removed from V and 0 bases from J, the gap between germline ends came to 9 bases. In DNA form, the CDR3 reads TGTGCCAGCAGCTTACCGGGAGCTAGCACAGATACGCAGTATTTT. Protein: CASSLPGASTDTQYF.

Within the sample, this clone is medium-sized. This chain uses TRBV4-3 with TRBJ2-1; D is unresolved. Germline loops: CDR1 LGHNA, CDR2 YSLEER. The CDR3 spans 15 residues. Trimming removed 1 base from V and 1 base from J, with 8 bases in between. CDR3 sequence: CASSQGAASYNEQFF. The DNA of the CDR3 is TGCGCCAGCAGCCAAGGGGCAGCATCCTACAATGAGCAGTTCTTC.

This clone was counted a single time. The chain has TRBV6-1 and TRBJ1-4, with D tentatively TRBD1 (6 bases). V was trimmed by 11 bases and J by 4 bases, leaving 14 bases between them. This CDR3 contains 13 residues. Germline CDR1 MNHNS, CDR2 SASEGT. CDR3 sequence reads: CAANTGFNEKLFF. CDR3 in DNA: TGTGCCGCCAATACAGGGTTTAATGAAAAACTGTTTTTT.

J is TRBJ2-1 and V is TRBV4-3; 7 nucleotides line up with TRBD2. The germline gives CDR1 LGHNA, CDR2 YSLEER. The CDR3 covers 15 residues. J was trimmed by 8 bases and V by 3 bases; bases with no gene match: 10. Here the CDR3 DNA reads TGCGCCAGCAGCCAGGATTTCGGGGGGAGAGATGAGCAGTTCTTC. It is translated as CASSQDFGGRDEQFF.

This clone has a single count. The chain joins TRBV15 to TRBJ2-7; 11 bases match TRBD2. Germline trimming cut 3 bases from V and 9 bases from J; bases unmatched to any gene: 13. The CDR3 is 16 amino acids. Germline-derived CDR1 and CDR2 are LNHNV and YYDKDF (reference sequence). This CDR3 is CATSSEPTSGRTGQYF. Here the CDR3 DNA reads TGTGCCACCAGCAGTGAACCAACTAGCGGGAGAACCGGGCAGTACTTC.

The chain combines TRBV4-2 with TRBJ2-3; 14 bases are a match to TRBD2. V was pared by 6 bases and J by 6 bases, with 8 bases of the junction left unmatched. CDR3 length: 16 amino acids. Germline values: CDR1 LGHNA, CDR2 YNFKEQ. The CDR3 coding sequence is TGTGCCAGCAGACCCGGGACTAGCGGGGGCCCCGATACGCAGTATTTT. Translating it yields CASRPGTSGGPDTQYF.

This clone appeared once. This rearrangement joins TRBV7-2 to TRBJ2-7; TRBD1 aligns across 9 bases. Germline lookup yields CDR1 SGHTA and CDR2 FQGNSA. V shed 5 bases, J shed 5 bases, and the junction held 7 bases outside the gene matches. The CDR3 loop spans 14 amino acids. The CDR3, as DNA: TGTGCCAGCAGCCCGGGACAGGGAAGGGACGAGCAGTACTTC. Translating it yields CASSPGQGRDEQYF.

The chain joins TRBV6-6 to TRBJ2-3, with D possibly TRBD1 on 5 matching bases. Germline CDR1 and CDR2: MNHNY and SVGAGI (reference sequence). Trimming cost V 2 bases and J 4 bases, with 16 bases left between them. CDR3 size: 16 residues. The CDR3 protein is CASSYDGQGRADTQYF. For the CDR3, the DNA is TGTGCCAGCAGTTACGATGGGCAGGGTCGGGCAGATACGCAGTATTTT.

The genes are TRBV18 and TRBJ2-1; D perhaps matches TRBD1 (6 bases). Trimming shortened V by 1 base and J by 6 bases, and 10 bases separated the two germline ends. Germline CDR1 reads KGHSH; CDR2 reads LQKENI. The CDR3 is 14 residues long. CDR3 in DNA: TGTGCCAGCTCACCACTACAGGGCTTCAATGAGCAGTTCTTC. As protein: CASSPLQGFNEQFF.

The chain employs TRBV5-1 and TRBJ2-2; 11 bases map to TRBD2. CDR3 length equals 16 residues. CDR1 is SGHRS and CDR2 is YFSETQ in the germline V gene. V shed 0 bases, J shed 4 bases, and the junction held 2 bases outside the gene matches. This chain's CDR3 is CASSLVLAGGTGELFF. In nucleotides, the CDR3 is TGCGCCAGCAGCTTGGTGCTAGCGGGAGGCACCGGGGAGCTGTTTTTT. The full variable domain, its missing parts supplied by reference TRBV5-1 and TRBJ2-2, is KAGVTQTPRYLIKTRGQQVTLSCSPISGHRSVSWYQQTPGQGLQFLFEYFSETQRNKGNFPGRFSGRQFSNSRSEMNVSTLELGDSALYLCASSLVLAGGTGELFFGEGSRLTVL.

The V gene is TRBV4-1, the J gene TRBJ2-7; 10 positions match TRBD1. The trim removed 3 bases at V and 1 base at J, leaving 3 bases unmatched. The CDR3 is 15 residues long. CDR1 is MGHRA and CDR2 is YSYEKL in the germline V gene. CDR3 nucleotide sequence: TGCGCCAGCAGCCAGGGGACAGGGGCTTCCTACGAGCAGTACTTC. Translating it yields CASSQGTGASYEQYF.

The J gene is TRBJ2-7, the V gene TRBV27, with D perhaps matching TRBD1 (6 bases). Per the germline V gene, CDR1 is MNHEY and CDR2 is SMNVEV (reference sequence). V shed 5 bases and J shed 7 bases, with 21 bases lying between them. This CDR3 spans 15 amino acids. The CDR3 here is CASSLTGYLVLEQYF. DNA of the CDR3: TGTGCCAGCAGTCTAACAGGGTATCTAGTCCTAGAGCAGTACTTC.

The chain uses TRBV11-2 and TRBJ2-7; TRBD2 is a possible D gene (5 bases). With 2 bases removed from V and 0 bases from J, the gap between germline ends came to 11 bases. There are 15 residues in the CDR3. Germline values: CDR1 SGHAT, CDR2 FQNNGV. In DNA form, the CDR3 reads TGTGCCAGCAGCTTACGGCGGGTGAGCTCCTACGAGCAGTACTTC. As protein: CASSLRRVSSYEQYF. The complete variable domain, with remaining parts taken from reference TRBV11-2 and TRBJ2-7, reads EAGVAQSPRYKIIEKRQSVAFWCNPISGHATLYWYQQILGQGPKLLIQFQNNGVVDDSQLPKDRFSAERLKGVDSTLKIQPAKLEDSAVYLCASSLRRVSSYEQYFGPGTRLTVT.

V usage is TRBV30 and J usage is TRBJ2-7; TRBD2 agrees at 7 bases. Germline trimming cut 2 bases from V and 2 bases from J; bases unmatched to any gene: 3. The V gene's germline CDR1 is GTSNPN and CDR2 SVGIG (reference sequence). The CDR3 length is 13 residues. Here the CDR3 DNA reads TGTGCCTGGAGTCCTAGCGGTCCCTACGAGCAGTACTTC. Translation: CAWSPSGPYEQYF.

V and J are TRBV6-1 and TRBJ2-1; 12 bases map to TRBD2. With 6 bases clipped from V and 7 bases from J, the junction kept 7 bases outside the gene matches. Germline V CDR1 and CDR2: MNHNS, SASEGT. This CDR3 is 15 amino acids long. The CDR3 bases are TGTGCCAGCAGAGACGGGACTAGCGGGCGAAATGAGCAGTTCTTC. Translated: CASRDGTSGRNEQFF.

V gene TRBV6-5 combines with J gene TRBJ2-7; D is possibly TRBD2 (7 bases). CDR1 and CDR2 from the germline V gene are MNHEY and SVGAGI. Trimming removed 0 bases at V and 12 bases at J, with 15 bases between. The CDR3 covers 13 residues. CDR3 protein: CASSYSNSGTTYF. CDR3 coding DNA: TGTGCCAGCAGTTACTCGAACAGCGGGACAACGTACTTC.